A selection of T cell receptor beta chains follows, all from one sample in a study of cytomegalovirus exposure and HLA in healthy donors. Measured with immunoSEQ multiplex PCR; TCRdb has only the in-frame clones, and not every one. The sample holds about 160,000 clones, roughly 80% seen once. What was sequenced was PBMCs. The receptors stem from a woman in her thirties in good health and CMV-seronegative. The CDR3 runs from the conserved cysteine through the conserved F or W. Each record gives: CDR3 protein, CDR3 DNA, V gene, J gene, D gene, clone size. D genes are given only for firm matches. Where a row states a size, it is once, few, many or the class of an expanded clone; other rows omit it.

CASSPGQGGASPLHF	TGTGCCAGCTCCCCCGGACAGGGAGGAGCTTCACCCCTCCACTTT	TRBV18	TRBJ1-6	TRBD1	NA
CAARRGAPYEQYF	TGCGCAGCTCGCCGGGGGGCCCCCTACGAGCAGTACTTC	TRBV2	TRBJ2-7	NA	NA
CASSVGQNSYEQYF	TGTGCCAGCAGCGTTGGGCAGAATTCCTACGAGCAGTACTTC	TRBV9	TRBJ2-7	NA	NA
CASSQSGQGFNEQFF	TGCGCCAGCAGTCAATCAGGACAGGGTTTCAATGAGCAGTTCTTC	TRBV23-1	TRBJ2-1	TRBD1	NA
CASSISGEGQPQHF	TGCGCCAGCAGCATCTCAGGGGAGGGTCAGCCCCAGCATTTT	TRBV5-1	TRBJ1-5	NA	NA
CASSENDRVNNQPQHF	TGTGCCAGTAGTGAAAATGACAGGGTAAACAATCAGCCCCAGCATTTT	TRBV19	TRBJ1-5	TRBD1	NA
CASSLGRGETQYF	TGCGCCAGCAGCTTAGGGAGAGGGGAGACCCAGTACTTC	TRBV5-1	TRBJ2-5	NA	NA
CAWSRGGRYGYTF	TGTGCCTGGTCCCGGGGAGGGCGATATGGCTACACCTTC	TRBV30	TRBJ1-2	NA	NA
CAWIPTLSTDTQYF	TGTGCCTGGATTCCGACACTTAGCACAGATACGCAGTATTTT	TRBV30	TRBJ2-3	NA	NA
CATENRGVGNQPQHF	TGTGCCACAGAAAACAGGGGAGTCGGCAATCAGCCCCAGCATTTT	TRBV15	TRBJ1-5	TRBD1	NA
CSVARGVDEQYF	TGCAGCGTTGCGCGGGGGGTAGACGAGCAGTACTTC	TRBV29-1	TRBJ2-7	TRBD2	NA
CASSDISNQPQHF	TGTGCCAGTTCGGACATTAGCAATCAGCCCCAGCATTTT	TRBV19	TRBJ1-5	NA	NA
CASSDTGQGPYEQYF	TGTGCCAGCAGTGATACGGGACAGGGTCCCTACGAGCAGTACTTC	TRBV2	TRBJ2-7	TRBD1	NA
CASSEETGVSLLIDQPQHF	TGTGCCAGCAGTGAGGAAACAGGGGTCTCCCTTCTGATCGATCAGCCCCAGCATTTT	TRBV6-1	TRBJ1-5	TRBD1	NA
CASRRRGGSYEQYF	TGTGCCAGTAGGCGGAGGGGGGGATCCTACGAGCAGTACTTC	TRBV19	TRBJ2-7	NA	NA
CASRLSPQAFF	TGTGCAAGTCGCTTATCCCCACAGGCTTTCTTT	TRBV12-2	TRBJ1-1	NA	NA
CASRTSGGEETQYF	TGTGCCAGCAGGACGAGCGGGGGGGAAGAGACCCAGTACTTC	TRBV28	TRBJ2-5	TRBD2	once
CASSFPGLANEQFF	TGTGCCAGCAGCTTTCCTGGACTAGCAAATGAGCAGTTCTTC	TRBV7-3	TRBJ2-1	TRBD2	once
CASSPPRAKGYTF	TGTGCCAGCTCACCACCCAGGGCCAAAGGCTACACCTTC	TRBV18	TRBJ1-2	NA	NA
CASSEDSSGANVLTF	TGTGCCAGCAGTGAAGATAGCTCTGGGGCCAACGTCCTGACTTTC	TRBV6-1	TRBJ2-6	NA	NA
CASSRTTDSNQPQHF	TGTGCCAGCTCACGGACGACAGATAGCAATCAGCCCCAGCATTTT	TRBV18	TRBJ1-5	NA	few
CASSIKGQGYEQYF	TGTGCCAGTAGTATTAAGGGCCAGGGGTACGAGCAGTACTTC	TRBV19	TRBJ2-7	NA	once
CASRRGRTGVTEAFF	TGTGCCAGCAGGAGGGGCAGAACAGGGGTTACTGAAGCTTTCTTT	TRBV6-1	TRBJ1-1	TRBD1	NA
CASSEGSEYYEQYF	TGTGCCAGCAGCGAAGGGAGCGAGTACTACGAGCAGTACTTC	TRBV7-2	TRBJ2-7	NA	NA
CASSYSQGTYEQYF	TGTGCCAGCAGTTACTCGCAGGGTACCTACGAGCAGTACTTC	TRBV6-6	TRBJ2-7	NA	NA
CASSLGQSGHNEQFF	TGTGCCAGCAGCTTGGGGCAATCTGGGCACAATGAGCAGTTCTTC	TRBV5-4	TRBJ2-1	NA	NA
CASSFSGSGNQPQHF	TGTGCCAGCAGTTTTTCCGGGTCTGGCAATCAGCCCCAGCATTTT	TRBV28	TRBJ1-5	NA	NA
CASRAQGSNEKLFF	TGTGCCAGCAGGGCACAGGGATCTAATGAAAAACTGTTTTTT	TRBV2	TRBJ1-4	NA	once
CASSYVGKSEKLFF	TGTGCCAGCAGTTACGTTGGCAAGTCCGAAAAACTGTTTTTT	TRBV6-5	TRBJ1-4	NA	once
CASSLARDRGFMNTEAFF	TGTGCCAGCAGCTTAGCGCGGGACAGGGGTTTCATGAACACTGAAGCTTTCTTT	TRBV7-8	TRBJ1-1	TRBD1	NA
CASRVDSYNSPLHF	TGTGCCAGCAGAGTGGACAGTTATAATTCACCCCTCCACTTT	TRBV27	TRBJ1-6	NA	NA
CASSSNGAEAFF	TGTGCCAGCAGCTCTAATGGTGCTGAAGCTTTCTTT	TRBV11-3	TRBJ1-1	NA	few
CASWGSVNTGELFF	TGTGCCAGTTGGGGTAGCGTGAACACCGGGGAGCTGTTTTTT	TRBV19	TRBJ2-2	NA	NA
CASSLNGRGETQYF	TGTGCCAGCAGCTTAAACGGAAGGGGAGAGACCCAGTACTTC	TRBV7-3	TRBJ2-5	NA	NA
CASGRGNSNQPQHF	TGTGCCAGCGGGCGGGGGAATAGCAATCAGCCCCAGCATTTT	TRBV28	TRBJ1-5	NA	NA
CASSERRDPSFFAYEQYF	TGTGCCAGCAGTGAACGCAGGGATCCCTCGTTCTTCGCCTACGAGCAGTACTTC	TRBV6-1	TRBJ2-7	NA	NA
CASSPQDGTGELFF	TGCGCCAGCAGCCCCCAGGATGGCACCGGGGAGCTGTTTTTT	TRBV4-1	TRBJ2-2	NA	NA
CASSLLGGRSYEQYF	TGTGCCAGCAGCTTGCTAGGGGGCCGATCCTACGAGCAGTACTTC	TRBV5-6	TRBJ2-7	TRBD1	NA
CASSKSRGSSYNSPLHF	TGTGCCAGTAGTAAAAGCAGGGGGAGCTCCTATAATTCACCCCTCCACTTT	TRBV19	TRBJ1-6	TRBD1	NA
CASSNTGSSYNEQFF	TGTGCCAGCAGCAATACAGGGAGCTCCTACAATGAGCAGTTCTTC	TRBV7-8	TRBJ2-1	NA	NA
CASSKQGVALGTKNIQYF	TGCGCCAGCAGCAAGCAGGGGGTCGCACTGGGAACCAAAAACATTCAGTACTTC	TRBV5-1	TRBJ2-4	TRBD1	NA
CASSTTGVDQPQHF	TGTGCCAGCAGCACGACAGGGGTAGATCAGCCCCAGCATTTT	TRBV28	TRBJ1-5	TRBD1	NA
CASSLVGGRYEQYF	TGCGCCAGCAGCTTGGTAGGGGGCAGGTACGAGCAGTACTTC	TRBV5-1	TRBJ2-7	TRBD1	NA
CASSLVRDTWWGDTQYF	TGTGCCAGCAGCTTAGTTCGGGACACTTGGTGGGGAGATACGCAGTATTTT	TRBV7-9	TRBJ2-3	NA	NA
CASSSGGTYGYTF	TGTGCCAGCTCCTCGGGGGGAACCTATGGCTACACCTTC	TRBV18	TRBJ1-2	NA	NA
CSVEAGGTGYTF	TGCAGCGTTGAGGCAGGGGGTACTGGCTACACCTTC	TRBV29-1	TRBJ1-2	TRBD1	NA
CASSQEGGLLSYEQYF	TGCGCCAGCAGCCAAGAAGGGGGCCTTTTATCCTACGAGCAGTACTTC	TRBV4-1	TRBJ2-7	TRBD1	NA
CASSTDSYTEAFF	TGTGCCAGCAGTACCGACAGTTACACTGAAGCTTTCTTT	TRBV6-5	TRBJ1-1	NA	once
CASRRRTGELFF	TGTGCCAGCAGACGGAGGACCGGGGAGCTGTTTTTT	TRBV6-5	TRBJ2-2	NA	NA
CASSSGTGHGELFF	TGTGCCAGCAGCTCAGGGACAGGCCACGGGGAGCTGTTTTTT	TRBV11-3	TRBJ2-2	TRBD1	once
CASSIFGGDGYYEQYF	TGTGCCAGTAGTATTTTCGGGGGTGATGGTTACTACGAGCAGTACTTC	TRBV19	TRBJ2-7	NA	once
CASSLSSEDTQYF	TGTGCCAGCAGCTTATCCTCGGAGGATACGCAGTATTTT	TRBV7-3	TRBJ2-3	NA	NA
CALGDRVVTGANVLTF	TGTGCCTTAGGGGACAGGGTTGTTACTGGGGCCAACGTCCTGACTTTC	TRBV30	TRBJ2-6	TRBD1	once
CASSLVTGRNEQFF	TGCGCCAGCAGCTTGGTAACAGGGAGAAATGAGCAGTTCTTC	TRBV5-1	TRBJ2-1	NA	NA
CASSTNPTGREQYF	TGTGCCAGCAGTACCAATCCAACAGGGAGAGAGCAGTACTTC	TRBV28	TRBJ2-7	NA	NA